This TCR beta chain was sequenced for a study of T cells in localized non-small cell lung cancer. Points from the study as a whole: Uninvolved adjacent lung, not tumor, had the highest T cell clonality.

The junction had 10 bases not matched to a gene; V was cut back by 3 bases and J by 1 base. Germline CDR1 is KGHSH and CDR2 is LQKENI. The CDR3 contains 17 residues. Data came from immunoSEQ multiplex PCR; TCRdb stores just in-frame clones and leaves some out. The sample consists of about 14,000 clones, 28% of them appearing once. This clone showed up just once. Its antigen is currently unknown. The chain combines TRBV18 with TRBJ1-1; 8 positions match TRBD1. The input for sequencing was lung tumor tissue, taken before any cancer treatment. This TCR derives from a female donor at least 60 years old with stage I lung adenocarcinoma. The DNA for the CDR3 is TGTGCCAGCTCACCTTACCAGGGGGCAGGATCGAACACTGAAGCTTTCTTT. Protein product: CASSPYQGAGSNTEAFF.